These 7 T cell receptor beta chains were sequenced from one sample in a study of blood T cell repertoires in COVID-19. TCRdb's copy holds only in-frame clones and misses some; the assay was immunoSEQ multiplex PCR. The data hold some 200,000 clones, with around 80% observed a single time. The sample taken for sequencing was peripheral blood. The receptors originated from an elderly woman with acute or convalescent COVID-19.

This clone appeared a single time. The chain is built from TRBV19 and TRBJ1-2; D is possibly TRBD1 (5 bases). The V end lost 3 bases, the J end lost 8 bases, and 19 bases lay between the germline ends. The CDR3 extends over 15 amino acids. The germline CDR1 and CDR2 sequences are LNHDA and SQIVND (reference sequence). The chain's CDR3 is CASSIFQGLRQGYTF. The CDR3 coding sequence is TGTGCCAGTAGTATCTTCCAGGGTTTGAGGCAAGGCTACACCTTC.

CDR3 sequence: CASSLVTGEKLFF. The CDR3 DNA sequence: TGTGCCAGCAGCTTGGTGACAGGAGAAAAACTGTTTTTT. V gene TRBV5-6 combines with J gene TRBJ1-4; D is possibly TRBD1 (6 bases). CDR1 and CDR2 from the germline V gene are SGHDT and YYEEEE. This CDR3 spans 13 amino acids. The V and J ends lost 0 bases and 8 bases respectively, with 8 bases between them. Together with reference TRBV5-6 and TRBJ1-4, the CDR3 gives the full variable domain: DAGVTQSPTHLIKTRGQQVTLRCSPKSGHDTVSWYQQALGQGPQFIFQYYEEEERQRGNFPDRFSGHQFPNYSSELNVNALLLGDSALYLCASSLVTGEKLFFGSGTQLSVL.

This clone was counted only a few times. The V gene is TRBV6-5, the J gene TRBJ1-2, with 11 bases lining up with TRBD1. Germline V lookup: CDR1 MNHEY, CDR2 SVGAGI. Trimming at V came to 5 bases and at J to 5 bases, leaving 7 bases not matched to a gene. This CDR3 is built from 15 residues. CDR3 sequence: CASSKGQGGRYGYTF. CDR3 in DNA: TGTGCCAGCAGTAAGGGACAGGGGGGACGGTATGGCTACACCTTC.

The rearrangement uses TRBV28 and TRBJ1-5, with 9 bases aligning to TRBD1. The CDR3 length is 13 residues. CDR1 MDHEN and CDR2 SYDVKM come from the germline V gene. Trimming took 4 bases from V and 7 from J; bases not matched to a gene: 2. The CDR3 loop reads CASSSDRGQPQHF. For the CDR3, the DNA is TGTGCCAGCAGTTCGGACAGGGGCCAGCCCCAGCATTTT.

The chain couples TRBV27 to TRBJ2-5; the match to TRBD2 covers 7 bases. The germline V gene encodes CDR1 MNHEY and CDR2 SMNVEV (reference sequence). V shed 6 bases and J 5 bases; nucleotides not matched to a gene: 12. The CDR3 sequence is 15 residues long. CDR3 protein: CASRTSSAPRETQYF. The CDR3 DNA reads TGTGCCAGCAGGACTAGCTCTGCCCCACGGGAGACCCAGTACTTC.

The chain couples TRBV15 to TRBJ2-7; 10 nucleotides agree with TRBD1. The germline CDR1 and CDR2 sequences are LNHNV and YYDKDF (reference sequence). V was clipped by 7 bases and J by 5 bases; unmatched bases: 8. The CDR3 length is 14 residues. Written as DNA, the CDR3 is TGTGCCACCAACCGGGACAGGGGTTTTAACGAGCAGTACTTC. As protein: CATNRDRGFNEQYF.

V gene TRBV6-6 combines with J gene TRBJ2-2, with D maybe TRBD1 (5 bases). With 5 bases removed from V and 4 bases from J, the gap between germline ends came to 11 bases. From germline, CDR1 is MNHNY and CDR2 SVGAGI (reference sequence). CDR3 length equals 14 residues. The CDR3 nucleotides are TGTGCCAGCAGTCCGACAGCATCCACCGGGGAGCTGTTTTTT. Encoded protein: CASSPTASTGELFF.